Presented here are 11 T cell receptor beta chains from one specimen sequenced in a study of OX40 agonist ivuxolimab in advanced cancers. Clones were read by immunoSEQ multiplex PCR, and TCRdb kept only the in-frame ones, dropping some. The sample has 20,000 to 30,000 clones; about 90% are singletons. The material was CD4+ or CD8+ T cells sorted from blood, obtained in a trial of the OX40 agonist ivuxolimab. The origin of the receptors is an adult with an advanced solid tumor such as melanoma, head and neck, liver or kidney cancer.

The chain joins TRBV15 to TRBJ1-2, with 7 bases matching TRBD1. V trimming: 0 bases; J trimming: 4 bases; junction bases outside the gene matches: 5. Germline loops: CDR1 LNHNV, CDR2 YYDKDF (reference sequence). The CDR3 contains 15 residues. CDR3 in amino acids: CATSRDRTGIYGYTF. The CDR3 nucleotides read TGTGCCACCAGCAGAGATAGGACAGGTATCTATGGCTACACCTTC.

V gene TRBV7-9 combines with J gene TRBJ2-2, with TRBD2 matching 9 bases. This CDR3 has 16 residues. The germline CDR1 and CDR2 sequences are SEHNR and FQNEAQ (reference sequence). Trimming removed 5 bases from V and 6 bases from J; junction bases left unmatched: 10. In DNA, the CDR3 is TGTGCCAGCAGCCCCGGGTATAGCGGGAGTTCCGGGGAGCTGTTTTTT. Protein product: CASSPGYSGSSGELFF. The whole variable domain, remainder taken from reference TRBV7-9 and TRBJ2-2, is DTGVSQNPRHKITKRGQNVTFRCDPISEHNRLYWYRQTLGQGPEFLTYFQNEAQLEKSRLLSDRFSAERPKGSFSTLEIQRTEQGDSAMYLCASSPGYSGSSGELFFGEGSRLTVL.

The chain has TRBV2 and TRBJ1-2, with D possibly matching TRBD1 (6 bases). Germline assignment: CDR1 SNHLY and CDR2 FYNNEI. The V end was cut by 7 bases, the J end by 4 bases, with 13 bases between. The CDR3 is 13 amino acids. The CDR3 region is CASIIDRTYGYTF. The CDR3 DNA is TGTGCCAGCATTATAGACAGGACCTATGGCTACACCTTC. The variable domain in full, with the rest retrieved from reference TRBV2 and TRBJ1-2, is EPEVTQTPSHQVTQMGQEVILRCVPISNHLYFYWYRQILGQKVEFLVSFYNNEISEKSEIFDDQFSVERPDGSNFTLKIRSTKLEDSAMYFCASIIDRTYGYTFGSGTRLTVV.

The chain joins TRBV19 to TRBJ1-5, with a tentative D call TRBD1 (5 bases). From germline, CDR1 is LNHDA and CDR2 SQIVND (reference sequence). Trimming took 1 base from V and 4 from J, leaving 11 bases between them. The CDR3 runs to 15 residues. The CDR3, as DNA: TGTGCCAGTAGTATAGGGGCGGGGGGTAATCAGCCCCAGCATTTT. Translated, it gives CASSIGAGGNQPQHF.

The chain has TRBV4-1 and TRBJ1-5; D gene ambiguous. The V and J ends lost 1 base and 5 bases respectively, with 9 bases between them. The V gene's germline CDR1 is MGHRA and CDR2 YSYEKL. The CDR3 sequence is 14 residues long. CDR3 in amino acids: CASSQGLLDQPQHF. DNA of the CDR3: TGCGCCAGCAGCCAAGGACTCCTGGATCAGCCCCAGCATTTT.

This clone showed up just once. This chain uses TRBV29-1 with TRBJ2-7; perhaps D is TRBD1 or TRBD2 (6 bases each). Germline lookup yields CDR1 SQVTM and CDR2 ANQGSEA. The CDR3 is made up of 14 amino acids. Trimming left V 3 bases short and J 2 bases short, with 14 bases between. The CDR3 DNA reads as TGCAGCGTTGAGGGGGGCAGTCTAACCTACGAGCAGTACTTC. Protein: CSVEGGSLTYEQYF.

This clone was seen a few times. At the DNA level, this CDR3 is encoded by other sequences in the same sample as well. The rearrangement links TRBV28 to TRBJ1-5, with D possibly being TRBD1 (6 bases). The CDR3 covers 14 residues. V was cut by 2 bases and J by 3 bases, with 8 bases left in between. Germline V lookup: CDR1 MDHEN, CDR2 SYDVKM. The CDR3 loop is CASSLGGSNQPQHF. CDR3 DNA: TGTGCCAGCAGTTTAGGGGGCTCCAATCAGCCCCAGCATTTT.

The chain has TRBV27 and TRBJ2-1; a weak D match, TRBD2 (6 bases). This CDR3 region has 17 residues. From germline, CDR1 is MNHEY and CDR2 SMNVEV (reference sequence). V lost 3 bases to trimming and J lost 0 bases, with 15 bases between them. The CDR3 DNA reads as TGTGCCAGCAGTTTCCGTCTAGGGAGGAGCTCCTACAATGAGCAGTTCTTC. As protein: CASSFRLGRSSYNEQFF.

V and J are TRBV28 and TRBJ1-2, with D tentatively TRBD1 (5 bases). The CDR3 consists of 17 residues. Looked up from germline, CDR1 is MDHEN and CDR2 is SYDVKM. V dropped 6 bases and J dropped 5 bases, with 25 bases sitting between them. The CDR3 bases are TGTGCCAGCAGCTCCGCCACTACTGGGGGACTCAGATATGGCTACACCTTC. Translated: CASSSATTGGLRYGYTF.

The chain couples TRBV6-6 to TRBJ1-5; D is uncertain. V gave up 5 bases and J gave up 10 bases, with 15 bases separating them. CDR1 and CDR2 from the germline V gene are MNHNY and SVGAGI (reference sequence). The CDR3 consists of 13 residues. DNA of the CDR3: TGTGCCAGCAGTCCCACTGTGGAGCGACCCCAGCATTTT. Its protein product is CASSPTVERPQHF.

The rearrangement uses TRBV7-3 and TRBJ2-1; 12 nucleotides align to TRBD2. CDR1 is SGHTA and CDR2 is FQGTGA in the germline V gene. This CDR3 has 14 residues. V was clipped by 8 bases and J by 8 bases; unmatched bases: 7. CDR3 nucleotide sequence: TGTGCCAGCGCCACTAGCGGGAGGAACGATGAGCAGTTCTTC. This encodes CASATSGRNDEQFF.